What follows is one T cell receptor beta chain and its context. What it binds is not known. The record originates from a study of graft-versus-host responses after intestinal transplantation. Assay used: immunoSEQ multiplex PCR; TCRdb lists only in-frame clones, some missing. This sample has about 85,000 clones; roughly four fifths occur once, and the top ten carry roughly 0.8%. Germline V lookup: CDR1 SNHLY, CDR2 FYNNEI. This CDR3 spans 16 amino acids. Trimming took 6 bases from V and 1 from J; bases not matched to a gene: 11. This sample comprised unstimulated CD4+ T cells sorted from spleen or lymph node cells, obtained before intestinal transplant. This clonotype was sampled from a human donor who received an intestinal transplant. V gene TRBV2 combines with J gene TRBJ1-2, with TRBD1 matching 7 bases. CDR3 amino acids: CASRTGVLPLNYGYTF. The CDR3 region has the DNA TGTGCCAGCAGAACAGGGGTGTTGCCTCTTAACTATGGCTACACCTTC.